This T cell receptor beta chain was found in a study of regulatory T cells in long-lasting Graves disease. Study-level results: Comparison showed that persistent patients shared more public clonotypes (about 3,000) than new patients (966).

The CDR3 extends over 16 amino acids. Trimming stripped 4 bases from V and 0 bases from J, with 13 bases between. Germline CDR1 reads MDHEN; CDR2 reads SYDVKM. With iRepertoire HTBI primers and Arm-PCR of CDR3 regions, TCR beta libraries were built. Using its own MiXCR run on the multiplex PCR reads, TCRdb lists one record per CDR3 protein. The sample carries 400,000 to 550,000 distinct CDR3 sequences, around 15% recorded once. Time point indicated: newly diagnosed GD, antithyroid drugs for less than 3 months. RNA from PBMCs was the source of the TCR library. This clonotype has a count of ten or more. Its target is not known. The same sample was also used in a study of T cells in Graves' hyperthyroidism and ophthalmopathy. Per that study: The study left out patients who had uncontrolled infection, other autoimmune disease, pregnancy or lactation.

This chain connects TRBV28 to TRBJ2-4; D gene unclear. This clonotype originated in a young woman with Graves disease. This specimen consisted of peripheral blood mononuclear cells (PBMCs), obtained at new diagnosis, from a patient treated with antithyroid drugs. In nucleotides, the CDR3 is TGTGCCAGCAGTTCCCCAAAGGTTCAAGCCAAAAACATTCAGTACTTC. Encoded protein: CASSSPKVQAKNIQYF.